This entry lists 9 T cell receptor beta chains sequenced from one sample in a study of blood T cell repertoires in COVID-19. Sequenced by immunoSEQ multiplex PCR; TCRdb stores in-frame clones only, minus some. The sample shows about 370,000 clones, more than 70% of them seen only once. Sequencing input: peripheral blood. These receptors originate from a woman younger than 45 with COVID-19, enrolled during active disease.

The chain joins TRBV19 to TRBJ1-2, with a weak D call TRBD1 (5 bases). V gave up 5 bases and J gave up 6 bases, with 7 bases separating them. The CDR3 has 11 amino acids. Germline V lookup: CDR1 LNHDA, CDR2 SQIVND (reference sequence). CDR3 DNA: TGTGCCAGTAGTCTCAGGGATGGCTACACCTTC. Translating gives CASSLRDGYTF.

This clone was recorded once. In DNA form, the CDR3 reads TGTGCCAGCAGCTTGATTTCCGGGACAGGGAATCAGCCCCAGCATTTT. Its protein is CASSLISGTGNQPQHF. The chain carries TRBV7-2 and TRBJ1-5; 9 nucleotides agree with TRBD1. Germline values: CDR1 SGHTA, CDR2 FQGNSA. Trimming took 3 bases from V and 4 from J; bases not matched to a gene: 7. The CDR3 sequence is 16 residues long. Based on the CDR3 plus reference TRBV7-2 and TRBJ1-5, the full variable domain is GAGVSQSPSNKVTEKGKDVELRCDPISGHTALYWYRQSLGQGLEFLIYFQGNSAPDKSGLPSDRFSAERTGGSVSTLTIQRTQQEDSAVYLCASSLISGTGNQPQHFGDGTRLSIL.

The chain carries TRBV5-1 and TRBJ1-2; D not certain. V lost 4 bases and J lost 0, with 10 bases in between. Germline CDR1 SGHRS, CDR2 YFSETQ. The CDR3 totals 14 residues. The CDR3 region has the DNA TGCGCCAGCAGCCCGTGGGGAGCTAACTATGGCTACACCTTC. Amino acid sequence: CASSPWGANYGYTF.

The chain is built from TRBV5-1 and TRBJ2-7; D perhaps matches TRBD1 (6 bases). The CDR3 consists of 14 residues. Germline assignment: CDR1 SGHRS and CDR2 YFSETQ. Trimming left V 1 base short and J 4 bases short, with 12 bases between. CDR3 nucleotides: TGCGCCAGCAGCTTGTCGATGCAGGGGTACGAGCAGTACTTC. Translated, it gives CASSLSMQGYEQYF.

V gene TRBV19 combines with J gene TRBJ2-2, with D tentatively TRBD2 (6 bases). In germline, CDR1 is LNHDA, CDR2 SQIVND (reference sequence). V lost 4 bases, J lost 3 bases, and 12 bases lay in between. The CDR3 length is 15 residues. This CDR3 reads CASSRGTLHTGELFF. The DNA for the CDR3 is TGTGCCAGTAGTAGAGGGACTCTGCACACCGGGGAGCTGTTTTTT.

This clone was counted a single time. V is TRBV4-1 and J is TRBJ2-1; D perhaps matches TRBD1 (6 bases). The CDR3 has 19 residues. Germline CDR1 and CDR2: MGHRA and YSYEKL. The V gene lost 0 bases and the J gene lost 4 bases, with 22 bases spanning the gap. CDR3 residues: CASSQDLKPRWTAYNEQFF. CDR3 in DNA: TGCGCCAGCAGCCAAGATTTAAAGCCCCGGTGGACAGCGTACAATGAGCAGTTCTTC.

The chain carries TRBV5-4 and TRBJ2-1; perhaps TRBD1 as D (5 bases). In germline, CDR1 is SGHNT, CDR2 YYREEE (reference sequence). V was shortened by 0 bases and J by 2 bases, with 9 bases between the two germline ends. This CDR3 has 15 amino acids. The CDR3 nucleotides are TGTGCCAGCAGCTTGGCGGGCAGGGCCTACAATGAGCAGTTCTTC. Translated: CASSLAGRAYNEQFF.

The V call is TRBV3-1 (or the pseudogene TRBV3-2), the J call TRBJ2-2; 8 bases map to TRBD1. Trimming cost V 4 bases and J 1 base; bases outside gene matches: 8. The CDR3 length is 17 residues. Germline values: CDR1 LGHDT, CDR2 YNNKEL (reference sequence). DNA of the CDR3: TGTGCCAGCAGCCGAGCACTCGGGACAGGGAACACCGGGGAGCTGTTTTTT. Amino acids: CASSRALGTGNTGELFF.

This rearrangement joins TRBV7-2 to TRBJ2-1; 9 nucleotides line up with TRBD2. Germline V CDR1 and CDR2: SGHTA, FQGNSA. The V segment lost 5 bases and the J segment 3 bases; nucleotides outside the gene matches: 5. The CDR3 totals 15 residues. CDR3 loop: CASSPPAGGYNEQFF. DNA of the CDR3: TGTGCCAGCAGCCCCCCAGCGGGGGGCTACAATGAGCAGTTCTTC.